The 27 T cell receptor beta chains presented below share a single source sample, sequenced in a study of beta chain features in type 1 diabetes. Sequencing targeted expressed TCRB transcripts, as all isolated RNA had been reverse transcribed. Repertoires were generated with immunoSEQ multiplex PCR, while TCRdb's copy carries only in-frame clones and drops some. The sample holds about 150,000 clones; around 10% are singletons and the top ten take roughly 1.9%. Sequenced material: central memory CD4+ T cells from blood. The receptors were sampled from a man younger than 30 in good health.

The chain recombines TRBV29-1 with TRBJ2-3; no clear D gene. CDR1 and CDR2 (germline): SQVTM, ANQGSEA. The CDR3 sequence is 14 residues long. Trimming cost V 7 bases and J 2 bases, with 16 bases left between them. The CDR3, as DNA: TGCAGCGGTACCAGAGACTTCCCCACAGATACGCAGTATTTT. Residues: CSGTRDFPTDTQYF.

This clone was counted between two and nine times. The chain combines TRBV19 with TRBJ2-1; D gene uncertain. Germline CDR1 is LNHDA and CDR2 is SQIVND (reference sequence). V was clipped by 0 bases and J by 8 bases, with 14 bases between them. The CDR3 contains 15 residues. The CDR3 loop reads CASSIETSPGDEQFF. In nucleotides, the CDR3 is TGTGCCAGTAGTATAGAGACGTCCCCTGGGGATGAGCAGTTCTTC.

In its sample, this clone was seen a few times. The rearrangement joins TRBV14 to TRBJ2-7, with 11 bases that match TRBD1. Germline V CDR1 and CDR2: SGHDN, FVKESK. The junction had 5 bases not matched to a gene; V was cut back by 1 base and J by 3 bases. The CDR3 contains 16 residues. The CDR3 sequence: CASSQAVGTGGYEQYF. The CDR3 DNA follows: TGTGCCAGCAGCCAAGCGGTAGGGACAGGGGGCTACGAGCAGTACTTC.

In its sample, this clone was seen a few times. V gene TRBV5-4 combines with J gene TRBJ1-2, with D perhaps matching TRBD1 (6 bases). This CDR3 has 15 residues. V was pared by 9 bases and J by 0 bases, with 18 bases between. Per the germline V gene, CDR1 is SGHNT and CDR2 is YYREEE (reference sequence). CDR3 sequence (DNA): TGTGCCACCCTCGGGGGTAAGGGGGCTAACTATGGCTACACCTTC. This translates into CATLGGKGANYGYTF.

V and J are TRBV7-2 and TRBJ2-7, with TRBD1 matching over 7 bases. The CDR3 spans 13 residues. Germline CDR1 reads SGHTA; CDR2 reads FQGNSA. V was pared by 5 bases and J by 5 bases, with 6 bases of the junction left unmatched. CDR3 protein: CASSTRDRDEQYF. The DNA for the CDR3 is TGTGCCAGCAGCACTAGGGACAGAGACGAGCAGTACTTC.

Concerning this clone: This same CDR3 is encoded by further DNA sequences in the sample. The chain links TRBV30 to TRBJ1-1; D gene uncertain. Per the germline V gene, CDR1 is GTSNPN and CDR2 is SVGIG (reference sequence). The CDR3 loop spans 12 amino acids. V was shortened by 2 bases and J by 1 base, with 5 bases between the two germline ends. CDR3 amino acids: CAWSRENTEAFF. The DNA for the CDR3 is TGTGCCTGGAGTCGTGAGAACACTGAAGCTTTCTTT.

Details on this clone: With a much larger clone just one base away, this may be a read error. Other DNA sequences in this specimen translate into the identical CDR3. The J gene is TRBJ1-2, the V gene TRBV9, with a tentative D call TRBD1 (5 bases). Per the germline V gene, CDR1 is SGDLS and CDR2 is YYNGEE. V lost 1 base and J lost 3, with 7 bases in between. The CDR3 has 13 amino acids. The chain's CDR3 is CASSVTGDYGYTF. The DNA for the CDR3 is TGTGCCAGCAGCGTAACAGGTGACTATGGCTACACCTTC.

CDR3 sequence: CASGPTGVGEKLFF. The CDR3 region has the DNA TGTGCCAGCGGGCCCACGGGGGTGGGTGAAAAACTGTTTTTT. This chain joins TRBV7-2 and TRBJ1-4; the D gene is possibly TRBD1 (5 bases). Looked up from germline, CDR1 is SGHTA and CDR2 is FQGNSA. V was trimmed by 8 bases and J by 7 bases, leaving 17 bases between them. This CDR3 is built from 14 residues.

This clone was counted at least ten times. The chain joins TRBV18 to TRBJ2-1, with 9 bases aligning to TRBD2. There are 16 residues in the CDR3. The germline V gene has CDR1 KGHSH and CDR2 LQKENI. The V and J ends lost 0 bases and 5 bases, in that order; junction bases with no gene match: 5. This chain's CDR3 is CASSPPAGGLDNEQFF. CDR3 DNA: TGTGCCAGCTCACCACCGGCGGGGGGGCTGGACAATGAGCAGTTCTTC.

This clone was detected only a few times. The gene calls are TRBV30 and TRBJ2-3; D might be TRBD1 or TRBD2, each matching 6 bases. The germline V and J ends were trimmed by 0 bases and 4 bases, with 11 bases remaining between them. Germline-derived CDR1 and CDR2 are GTSNPN and SVGIG (reference sequence). This CDR3 comprises 14 residues. The CDR3, as DNA: TGTGCCTGGAGTGTAAAGGGGGGCTCAGATACGCAGTATTTT. It yields the protein CAWSVKGGSDTQYF.

As for this clone: A read error may account for a junction end that differs from germline. The chain carries TRBV30 and TRBJ1-2; D is perhaps TRBD1 (5 bases). Germline V CDR1 and CDR2: GTSNPN, SVGIG (reference sequence). This CDR3 comprises 12 residues. This CDR3 is CAWSPTKGTADF. CDR3 coding DNA: TGTGCCTGGAGTCCGACTAAGGGGACGGCTGACTTC.

The chain joins TRBV6-6 to TRBJ2-7; D unresolved. This CDR3 has 16 residues. Germline V gives CDR1 MNHNY, CDR2 SVGAGI (reference sequence). The germline V and J ends were trimmed by 6 bases and 0 bases, with 18 bases remaining between them. As DNA, the CDR3 is TGTGCCAGCAGCCCTATATCCGGCAGCCTCTCCTACGAGCAGTACTTC. This encodes CASSPISGSLSYEQYF.

Here the CDR3 DNA reads TGCGCCAGCAACATGGGGTCCAACACTGAAGCTTTCTTT. It codes for CASNMGSNTEAFF. The V call is TRBV5-1, the J call TRBJ1-1; D remains ambiguous. The CDR3 is made up of 13 amino acids. V was shortened by 6 bases and J by 2 bases, with 11 bases between the two germline ends. Germline CDR1 and CDR2: SGHRS and YFSETQ.

This rearrangement joins TRBV25-1 to TRBJ2-5; D is possibly TRBD1 (5 bases). The germline CDR1 and CDR2 sequences are MGHDK and SYGVNS. V lost 5 bases and J lost 3, with 19 bases in between. The CDR3 is 16 amino acids. The CDR3 nucleotides read TGTGCCAGCAGTTTCTTCAGGGCCCGAGAGAAAGAGACCCAGTACTTC. It encodes CASSFFRAREKETQYF.

A remark on this clone: Other DNA variants within this sample encode the same CDR3. This sequence joins TRBV29-1 and TRBJ2-3; D remains unclear. Trimming stripped 4 bases from V and 6 bases from J, with 8 bases between. This CDR3 spans 11 amino acids. The germline V gene encodes CDR1 SQVTM and CDR2 ANQGSEA. CDR3 DNA sequence: TGCAGCGTTGTGGGTGGGGATACGCAGTATTTT. Translating gives CSVVGGDTQYF.

In regard to this clone: The junction departs from the called germline gene at one end, perhaps through a read error. V usage is TRBV7-9 and J usage is TRBJ2-3; 13 nucleotides align to TRBD2. The CDR3 is made up of 16 amino acids. Germline V CDR1 and CDR2: SEHNR, FQNEAQ (reference sequence). The CDR3 bases are TGCGCCAGCAGCCGAGGACTAGCGGGAGGCACAGATACGCAGTATTTT. Its protein is CASSRGLAGGTDTQYF.

This clone was detected only a few times. The CDR3 coding sequence is TGTGCCAGCAGCCAAGAACTAGCGGGATACTATGAGCAGTTCTTC. This translates into CASSQELAGYYEQFF. The gene calls are TRBV4-2 and TRBJ2-1, with 10 bases lining up with TRBD2. CDR3 size: 15 residues. V was clipped by 0 bases and J by 8 bases; unmatched bases: 4. Germline V CDR1 and CDR2: LGHNA, YNFKEQ.

The chain employs TRBV19 and TRBJ1-4; D is unclear. The CDR3 has 12 residues. Trimming cost V 3 bases and J 6 bases, with 5 bases left between them. CDR1 is LNHDA, CDR2 SQIVND, per germline (reference sequence). CDR3 loop: CASSISYEKLFF. The CDR3 DNA is TGTGCCAGTAGTATCTCGTATGAAAAACTGTTTTTT.

CDR3 sequence reads: CASSPGTSTYEQYF. CDR3 nucleotides: TGTGCCAGCAGCCCCGGGACTAGCACCTACGAGCAGTACTTC. The chain recombines TRBV7-6 with TRBJ2-7; 9 bases are shared with TRBD2. Looked up from germline, CDR1 is SGHVS and CDR2 is FNYEAQ. This CDR3 is built from 14 residues. V lost 5 bases, J lost 2 bases, and 4 bases stayed unmatched.

This clone was recorded a few times. The chain couples TRBV5-1 to TRBJ2-2; 7 nucleotides line up with TRBD1. V trimming: 1 base; J trimming: 6 bases; junction bases outside the gene matches: 9. The CDR3 has 16 amino acids. CDR1 is SGHRS and CDR2 is YFSETQ in the germline V gene. In nucleotides, the CDR3 is TGCGCCAGCAGCTTGAATTCCGACAGGGTTGCCGGGGAGCTGTTTTTT. Translating it yields CASSLNSDRVAGELFF.

This clone was seen at least ten times. V and J are TRBV7-3 and TRBJ2-5; D unresolved. There are 15 residues in the CDR3. V was cut by 5 bases and J by 1 base, with 14 bases left in between. Germline CDR1 and CDR2: SGHTA and FQGTGA. CDR3 nucleotide sequence: TGTGCCAGCAGCCTTGCCGGGCGGAGCCAAGAGACCCAGTACTTC. This translates into CASSLAGRSQETQYF. Using reference TRBV7-3 and TRBJ2-5 for the parts outside the CDR3, the full variable domain is GAGVSQTPSNKVTEKGKYVELRCDPISGHTALYWYRQSLGQGPEFLIYFQGTGAADDSGLPNDRFFAVRPEGSVSTLKIQRTERGDSAVYLCASSLAGRSQETQYFGPGTRLLVL.

The CDR3 region is CSVVGMAEKLFF. CDR3 nucleotide sequence: TGCAGCGTTGTAGGGATGGCGGAAAAACTGTTTTTT. The chain uses TRBV29-1 and TRBJ1-4; no reliable D call. The germline V and J ends were trimmed by 4 bases and 8 bases, with 11 bases remaining between them. Germline CDR1 SQVTM, CDR2 ANQGSEA. The CDR3 covers 12 residues.

This clone has a handful of counts. J is TRBJ2-5 and V is TRBV7-2, with 9 positions matching TRBD2. V shed 4 bases, J shed 5 bases, and the junction held 5 bases outside the gene matches. This CDR3 region has 14 residues. In germline, CDR1 is SGHTA, CDR2 FQGNSA. The CDR3 region is CASSSQSGRETQYF. The CDR3 DNA is TGTGCCAGCAGCTCGCAAAGCGGGAGGGAGACCCAGTACTTC.

This clone was counted only a few times. The rearrangement links TRBV5-6 to TRBJ1-2; 9 bases match TRBD1. Germline lookup yields CDR1 SGHDT and CDR2 YYEEEE. The CDR3 is made up of 15 amino acids. V dropped 2 bases and J dropped 5; count of bases not matched to a gene: 7. CDR3 DNA: TGTGCCAGCAGCTTAGGTGGGACAGGGCGGTATGGCTACACCTTC. Translated, it gives CASSLGGTGRYGYTF.

This clone turned up a few times. DNA of the CDR3: TGTGCCAGCAATCAAGGTCGGGAGCAGTACTTC. Translated, it gives CASNQGREQYF. V usage is TRBV6-6 and J usage is TRBJ2-7; no reliable D call. V was clipped by 7 bases and J by 7 bases, with 11 bases between them. The CDR3 has 11 residues. Germline V lookup: CDR1 MNHNY, CDR2 SVGAGI (reference sequence).

The chain is built from TRBV5-1 and TRBJ2-5; D possibly corresponds to TRBD2 (5 bases). This CDR3 has 13 residues. V gave up 2 bases and J gave up 6 bases, with 11 bases separating them. Germline V gene lookup returns CDR1 SGHRS and CDR2 YFSETQ. Written as DNA, the CDR3 is TGCGCCAGCAGCTTCACTAGTGGAAAGACCCAGTACTTC. Its translation: CASSFTSGKTQYF. The complete variable domain, with remaining parts taken from reference TRBV5-1 and TRBJ2-5, reads KAGVTQTPRYLIKTRGQQVTLSCSPISGHRSVSWYQQTPGQGLQFLFEYFSETQRNKGNFPGRFSGRQFSNSRSEMNVSTLELGDSALYLCASSFTSGKTQYFGPGTRLLVL.

There are a few counts of this clone. The chain carries TRBV25-1 and TRBJ2-7; D might be TRBD1 or TRBD2, each matching 7 bases. Germline V gene data show CDR1 as MGHDK and CDR2 as SYGVNS. CDR3 length equals 13 residues. Trimming removed 1 base from V and 7 bases from J, with 11 bases in between. CDR3 DNA: TGTGCCAGCAGTGAATGGCAGGGGGGGGAGCAGTACTTC. This sequence encodes CASSEWQGGEQYF.